This TCR beta chain was captured by sequencing in a study of blood T cell repertoires in COVID-19. Study at large: Sample material is recorded as cDNA or gDNA derived from T cells, B-cell-depleted T cells, or PBMCs.

The protocol was immunoSEQ multiplex PCR, while the TCRdb copy is restricted to in-frame clones and leaves out a portion. In the table there are about 260,000 clones, more than 80% of which are singletons. This study enrolled people aged roughly 18 to 100 from about two dozen US geographic areas. The V gene's germline CDR1 is SEHNR and CDR2 FQNEAQ (reference sequence). CDR3 size: 12 residues. The V gene lost 2 bases and the J gene lost 6 bases, with 7 bases spanning the gap. Sequencing was performed on PBMCs or T cells enriched from blood (not recorded which). This clonotype was obtained from a woman aged 25 to 39 with acute COVID-19. This sequence joins TRBV7-9 and TRBJ1-2; D remains ambiguous. CDR3 sequence (DNA): TGTGCCAGCAGCTTAACCAGCGATGGCTACACCTTC. Protein: CASSLTSDGYTF. The complete variable domain, with remaining parts taken from reference TRBV7-9 and TRBJ1-2, reads DTGVSQNPRHKITKRGQNVTFRCDPISEHNRLYWYRQTLGQGPEFLTYFQNEAQLEKSRLLSDRFSAERPKGSFSTLEIQRTEQGDSAMYLCASSLTSDGYTFGSGTRLTVV.